This T cell receptor (beta chain) derives from a study of cytomegalovirus exposure and HLA in healthy donors. About the study: The 120 or so validation repertoires, a later analysis reported, used the same platform as the roughly 610 first-cohort repertoires. Findings of the study overall: Subsequent analysis of the 120 or so validation repertoires found a tendency for first-cohort TCR clusters to co-occur. Many donors carried some public TCRs, although rarity characterized most TCR sequences.

Details on this clone: Its antigen is currently unknown.

Profiling relied on immunoSEQ multiplex PCR, and the TCRdb table lists in-frame clones only, not all of them. The data contain about 150,000 clones, approximately 86% of them singletons. It was the approximately 120-subject validation cohort, separate from the roughly 700-subject first cohort, to which the donors belonged. CDR1 and CDR2 (germline): SGHAT, FQDESV (reference sequence). The CDR3 has 18 residues. The trim removed 1 base at V and 5 bases at J, leaving 17 bases unmatched. Material for sequencing was PBMCs. The clonotype was recovered from a young man in good health and CMV-seropositive. The chain carries TRBV11-1 and TRBJ2-7, with 7 bases that match TRBD2. The CDR3 protein is CASSLGFLSGGRFDEQYF. DNA of the CDR3: TGTGCCAGCAGCTTAGGTTTTCTATCGGGCGGGAGATTCGACGAGCAGTACTTC.